The rows below give T cell receptor beta chains drawn from one sample of a study of shared clonotypes between healthy human individuals. Data came from immunoSEQ multiplex PCR; TCRdb stores just in-frame clones and leaves some out. The sample consists of hundreds of thousands of clones, about 78% of them appearing once. Source material: memory CD4+ T cells sorted from blood. Receptor source: a woman in her 30s in good health. Each CDR3 is given with its conserved first and last residue. The D gene is left open where the match is weak.

NA TRBJ2-7 TRBV7-8 CASSLVNSRVSAYEQYF
TRBD1 TRBJ1-2 TRBV7-6 CASSPPGQGATF
TRBD1 TRBJ1-4 TRBV5-1 CASSLGQGGAIISHEKLFF
NA TRBJ2-7 TRBV25-1 CASSKLSYEQYF
NA TRBJ1-2 TRBV27 CASRSGLVGGGYTF
TRBD2 TRBJ2-7 TRBV7-2 CASSIVAGTSGYEQYF
NA TRBJ1-5 TRBV10-3 CAISESGSNQPQHF
TRBD2 TRBJ2-7 TRBV27 CASSRGGPYEQYF
NA TRBJ2-2 TRBV12-5 CASGAGLGELFF
NA TRBJ2-5 TRBV9 CASSPRVWFQETQYF
NA TRBJ2-1 TRBV7-2 CASSLGSGLYNEQFF
NA TRBJ2-7 TRBV7-9 CASSSQSGEQYF
TRBD1 TRBJ2-1 TRBV19 CASSTTRQGGPVYNEQFF
NA TRBJ1-1 TRBV7-9 CASSPPRGYATEAFF
NA TRBJ2-3 TRBV10-1 CASSYSTDTQYF
NA TRBJ1-6 TRBV4-1 CASSQDQGPNNSPLHF
NA TRBJ2-2 TRBV19 CASRNRDSISAGELFF
NA TRBJ1-4 TRBV2 CASTGIFNEKLFF
NA TRBJ2-1 TRBV29-1 CSVDSYNEQFF
NA TRBJ2-5 TRBV29-1 CSVEPTVGTQYF
TRBD1 TRBJ2-5 TRBV19 CASSTPGQGAETQYF
TRBD2 TRBJ2-7 TRBV10-1 CASGGGSSYEQYF
NA TRBJ2-7 TRBV21-1 CASSLKGSPTSNHEQYF
TRBD1 TRBJ1-1 TRBV29-1 CSVPTGQGRMNTEAFF
TRBD1 TRBJ2-5 TRBV28 CASSFRGQGQETQYF
NA TRBJ1-4 TRBV19 CASSEGRLYEKLFF
TRBD2 TRBJ2-1 TRBV10-3 CAISQLAGEGNEQFF
TRBD2 TRBJ2-3 TRBV5-1 CASSLFDRLAGPDTQYF
NA TRBJ1-1 TRBV7-8 CASSRVSYSGTSFSEAFF
NA TRBJ2-1 TRBV11-2 CASSLGLSSYNEQFF
TRBD1 TRBJ2-7 TRBV5-5 CASSLRQGASYEQYF
NA TRBJ2-1 TRBV4-1 CASSRRDTFYNEQFF
NA TRBJ1-2 TRBV7-9 CASSLGYGASNYGYTF
NA TRBJ2-7 TRBV19 CASSIDHSGRREQYF
TRBD2 TRBJ2-5 TRBV2 CASKTTSGGEETQYF
TRBD1 TRBJ1-4 TRBV7-2 CASSSGQGTRKLFF
NA TRBJ2-1 TRBV6-1 CASSGVWGTYNEQFF
NA TRBJ1-3 TRBV20-1 CSAKGGNTIYF
TRBD2 TRBJ2-5 TRBV28 CASRPAGGGGETQYF
TRBD2 TRBJ2-2 TRBV4-1 CASSQDIHSGRAVGELFF
NA TRBJ2-3 TRBV18 CASSPGLSTDTQYF
TRBD1 TRBJ1-2 TRBV4-1 CASSQLRDRAHGYTF
NA TRBJ2-5 TRBV18 CASSTASGGMQETQYF
NA TRBJ2-3 TRBV9 CASSVGEGLASTDTQYF
TRBD2 TRBJ2-1 TRBV6-5 CASSPGTSGPAEFF
TRBD1 TRBJ2-3 TRBV7-9 CASSPRTGRRTDTQYF
NA TRBJ2-1 TRBV5-1 CASSLRTGHEQFF
TRBD1 TRBJ2-3 TRBV5-1 CASSFRDRGADTQSF
TRBD1 TRBJ1-1 TRBV6-6 CASRDRGYTEAFF
TRBD1 TRBJ1-2 TRBV2 CASSRQGSNYGYTF
NA TRBJ1-4 TRBV6-6 CASSSSRGKLFF
NA TRBJ2-7 TRBV14 CASSQNLAGEQYF
NA TRBJ1-5 TRBV12-1 CASSLGRPDQPQHF
NA TRBJ2-7 TRBV5-1 CASRQRSGTGNSYEQYF
TRBD1 TRBJ1-5 TRBV2 CASSENGQGTGNAPQHF
NA TRBJ2-2 TRBV19 CASSEGARGAGELFF
NA TRBJ1-4 TRBV4-1 CASSKNRGEKLFF
NA TRBJ1-5 TRBV7-2 CASGAGYNQPQHF